The clone carrying this T cell receptor (beta chain) occurred many times. Antigen specificity is unknown. The CDR3 totals 13 residues. The germline CDR1 and CDR2 sequences are MDHEN and SYDVKM. V lost 3 bases and J 0 bases, leaving 6 bases between the germline ends. This sample was taken from a study of CD8+CD57+ T cells in acquired aplastic anemia. Study-wide points: Patient and control CD8+ Simpson's diversity was not significantly different. Some 29 CD8+ CDR3 sequences were shared between patients and controls.

The sequenced patients had an expansion of CD8+CD57+ cells seen by flow cytometry. The cohort consisted entirely of patients having severe acquired aplastic anemia. Genomic DNA, serving as template, underwent TCR beta VDJ and CDR3 profiling. TCRdb re-called the reads through MiXCR, storing one row per CDR3 protein. The sample shows about 160,000 distinct CDR3 sequences, 47% of them seen only once. The V gene is TRBV28, the J gene TRBJ2-7; the D gene is possibly TRBD1 (5 bases). Sequenced input: sorted CD4+, CD8+, or CD8+CD57+ T cells (not recorded which) from PBMCs. This receptor was taken from a human donor with aplastic anemia. CDR3 residues: CASSFDSSYEQYF. CDR3 DNA sequence: TGTGCCAGCAGTTTCGACAGCTCCTACGAGCAGTACTTC.